Included here is one TCR beta chain sequence, with context. Its antigen remains unidentified. This specimen belongs to a study of graft-versus-host responses after intestinal transplantation. Overall study context: Recipients received multivisceral, liver-intestinal, or isolated intestinal transplants. The recipients all started with anti-thymocyte globulin induction and then took tacrolimus and steroids for 3 to 4 years. The study's findings and limits: The highest levels of circulating GvH clones went along with early declines in HvG clones after transplant. The authors found GvH clones in recipient marrow, some appearing first in ileum or blood.

CDR1 and CDR2 (germline): LNHNV, YYDKDF (reference sequence). V lost 3 bases and J 6 bases, leaving 12 bases between the germline ends. There are 13 residues in the CDR3. TCRdb's copy holds only in-frame clones and misses some; the assay was immunoSEQ multiplex PCR. The data hold about 84,000 clones, with around 90% observed a single time. The source of this sequence is a human donor who was the organ donor for an intestinal transplant. This specimen consisted of unstimulated CD4+ T cells sorted from spleen or lymph node cells, obtained before transplant. The gene calls are TRBV15 and TRBJ2-7; D perhaps matches TRBD1 (6 bases). The CDR3 nucleotides are TGTGCCACCAGCAGCCAAGGACAGTCCGAGCAGTACTTC. This codes for CATSSQGQSEQYF.